A single sample gave rise to the 17 T cell receptor beta chains below, sequenced in a study of T cells after yellow fever vaccination (dated by TCRdb to the late 2010s). The treatment or condition label of this sample denotes: live attenuated yellow fever vaccine strain. Library method: 5' RACE. Sequenced using an Illumina NovaSeq 6000. Using fastp at Q25 and MiXCR, TCRdb reprocessed the public reads and kept productive beta chains. CDR3 protein sequences are deduplicated, and each keeps its most common genes and DNA. Present in this sample are a few hundred thousand distinct CDR3 sequences, about 4% of which were seen just once. In total, the top ten clones hold 20% to 25% of the sample. The sequencing used PBMCs, collected 5 days after the yellow fever booster vaccination. These receptors came from a man aged 18 to 29 who received the YFV17D yellow fever vaccine.

Many counts were recorded for this clonotype. The chain employs TRBV4-2 and TRBJ2-5, with 10 positions matching TRBD2. The CDR3 totals 16 residues. With V trimmed by 2 bases and J by 5 bases, 8 bases remained unmatched. The germline V gene has CDR1 LGHNA and CDR2 YNFKEQ. CDR3 sequence (DNA): TGTGCCAGCAGCCAATTGAGCGGGGGGGCCGCCGAGACCCAGTACTTC. It encodes CASSQLSGGAAETQYF.

The rearrangement uses TRBV4-3 and TRBJ2-1; 7 bases map to TRBD2. The CDR3 has 17 amino acids. V shed 0 bases and J 5 bases; nucleotides not matched to a gene: 10. Looked up from germline, CDR1 is LGHNA and CDR2 is YSLEER. Here the CDR3 reads CASSQEIAGNTNNEQFF. The DNA for the CDR3 is TGCGCCAGCAGCCAAGAGATAGCGGGTAACACGAACAATGAGCAGTTCTTC.

The rearrangement links TRBV6-5 to TRBJ1-1; no clear D gene. Germline V gene data show CDR1 as MNHEY and CDR2 as SVGAGI. This CDR3 is 15 amino acids long. The V gene lost 0 bases and the J gene lost 0 bases, with 8 bases spanning the gap. CDR3: CASSYSRLLNTEAFF. The CDR3 coding sequence is TGTGCCAGCAGTTACTCGCGACTTCTGAACACTGAAGCTTTCTTT.

This clonotype has a handful of counts. This rearrangement joins TRBV7-8 to TRBJ2-7; TRBD1 matches at 7 bases. Losses at the gene ends were 1 base for V and 5 bases for J; bases not matched to a gene: 8. This CDR3 contains 15 residues. Germline CDR1 SGHVS, CDR2 FQNEAQ. The CDR3 spells CASSLVRDSNHEQYF. CDR3 DNA sequence: TGTGCCAGCAGCTTAGTTAGGGACAGCAACCACGAGCAGTACTTC.

This clonotype was observed many times. The chain has TRBV18 and TRBJ2-1, with 12 nucleotides matching TRBD1. The CDR3 has 15 residues. The ends lost 3 bases at V and 6 bases at J; junction bases unmatched: 3. CDR1 and CDR2 from the germline V gene are KGHSH and LQKENI. In DNA, the CDR3 is TGTGCCAGCTCACCTAGGGACAGGGGGCTCAATGAGCAGTTCTTC. It is translated as CASSPRDRGLNEQFF.

The chain has TRBV4-3 and TRBJ1-4; D might be TRBD1 (5 bases). V was pared by 0 bases and J by 10 bases, with 18 bases between. The CDR3 consists of 16 residues. Looked up from germline, CDR1 is LGHNA and CDR2 is YSLEER. The CDR3, as DNA: TGCGCCAGCAGCCAAGATTCCAGGGCAAGCGGAGGAAAACTGTTTTTT. Amino acids: CASSQDSRASGGKLFF.

This clonotype was seen only a few times. The chain joins TRBV11-2 to TRBJ2-5; 8 bases match TRBD2. The CDR3 is 16 amino acids. J gave up 4 bases and V 1 base, and 8 bases lay outside the gene matches. Germline V CDR1 and CDR2: SGHAT, FQNNGV. The CDR3 DNA follows: TGTGCCAGCAGCTTAGGAGGAACGGGGGGGCGAGAGACCCAGTACTTC. Its protein is CASSLGGTGGRETQYF.

V gene TRBV6-5 combines with J gene TRBJ1-6; D is unclear. CDR3 size: 16 residues. The ends were cut back, 4 bases at V and 7 bases at J, with 17 bases in the middle. In germline, CDR1 is MNHEY, CDR2 SVGAGI. CDR3 bases: TGTGCCAGCAGTTCCGCGACCCGGGTGGGGAATTCACCCCTCCACTTT. Translated, it gives CASSSATRVGNSPLHF.

This clonotype was picked up many times. The chain is built from TRBV28 and TRBJ2-1; D might be TRBD2 (6 bases). The CDR3 consists of 17 residues. The germline gives CDR1 MDHEN, CDR2 SYDVKM. The V end lost 7 bases, the J end lost 0 bases, and 19 bases lay between the germline ends. CDR3 amino acids: CASTSAGLQSSYNEQFF. DNA for the CDR3: TGTGCCAGCACATCTGCGGGGCTCCAGAGCTCCTACAATGAGCAGTTCTTC. The variable domain in full, completed from reference TRBV28 and TRBJ2-1, reads DVKVTQSSRYLVKRTGEKVFLECVQDMDHENMFWYRQDPGLGLRLIYFSYDVKMKEKGDIPEGYSVSREKKERFSLILESASTNQTSMYLCASTSAGLQSSYNEQFFGPGTRLTVL.

The sample holds a few counts of this clonotype. The chain joins TRBV11-3 to TRBJ2-2, with a possible D match to TRBD2 (6 bases). The germline CDR1 and CDR2 sequences are SGHNT and YENEEA. The CDR3 loop spans 17 amino acids. Trimming took 5 bases from V and 6 from J, leaving 22 bases between them. CDR3: CASSQSTGFGGAGELFF. The CDR3 DNA follows: TGTGCCAGCAGCCAATCAACGGGGTTCGGGGGAGCCGGGGAGCTGTTTTTT.

J is TRBJ1-4 and V is TRBV7-9, with 8 bases fitting TRBD1. The CDR3 is made up of 17 amino acids. J lost 5 bases, V lost 5 bases, and 13 bases had no gene match. The V gene's germline CDR1 is SEHNR and CDR2 FQNEAQ (reference sequence). The CDR3 loop is CASSLGPGTGLNEKLFF. In DNA form, the CDR3 reads TGTGCCAGCAGCCTCGGTCCCGGGACAGGTTTGAATGAAAAACTGTTTTTT.

This clonotype was found many times. V and J are TRBV24-1 and TRBJ2-1; D call uncertain. V gave up 0 bases and J gave up 13 bases, with 15 bases separating them. The CDR3 consists of 14 residues. In germline, CDR1 is KGHDR, CDR2 SFDVKD. The CDR3: CATSDLQLGETQFF. The CDR3 DNA reads as TGTGCCACCAGTGATTTGCAGCTGGGTGAGACCCAGTTCTTC.

On this clonotype: This CDR3 fails to terminate in the conserved phenylalanine or tryptophan, so it likely reflects a read error. Because the CDR3's place on the DNA is in doubt, the DNA is left out and the CDR3 is given as listed by TCRdb. The chain couples TRBV5-1 to TRBJ2-5; TRBD2, as called in the table, went unchecked against the DNA. The CDR3 is 9 amino acids in total, end residues counted. The germline CDR1 and CDR2 sequences are SGHRS and YFSETQ. The CDR3: CATLPRLGD.

In this sample, this clonotype turned up many times. The gene calls are TRBV6-5 and TRBJ1-1; the D gene is possibly TRBD1 (6 bases). V was cut by 6 bases and J by 8 bases, with 13 bases left in between. Germline CDR1 reads MNHEY; CDR2 reads SVGAGI. CDR3 length: 12 residues. This chain's CDR3 is CASSTTGSEAFF. CDR3 DNA sequence: TGTGCCAGCAGCACTACAGGGTCCGAAGCTTTCTTT.

This clonotype was recorded at least ten times. The CDR3: CASSLVWQGEGYTF. CDR3 DNA: TGTGCCAGCAGCTTGGTTTGGCAGGGTGAAGGCTACACCTTC. This rearrangement joins TRBV5-6 to TRBJ1-2; perhaps TRBD1 as D (5 bases). In germline, CDR1 is SGHDT, CDR2 YYEEEE. The germline V and J ends were trimmed by 0 bases and 8 bases, with 14 bases remaining between them. The CDR3 extends over 14 amino acids.

This chain joins TRBV5-6 and TRBJ2-7, with 9 bases matching TRBD2. Germline V gives CDR1 SGHDT, CDR2 YYEEEE. After removal of 4 bases from V and 4 bases from J, the junction contained 12 bases not matched to a gene. This CDR3 has 16 amino acids. CDR3 bases: TGTGCCAGCAGCCACACTAGCGGGCGGACACCTTACGAGCAGTACTTC. This codes for CASSHTSGRTPYEQYF.

This clonotype came up many times. DNA for the CDR3: TGTGCCAGCAGCACCTATAGCGGGGGGGACAAAGAGACCCAGTACTTC. This codes for CASSTYSGGDKETQYF. The chain combines TRBV6-2 or TRBV6-3 with TRBJ2-5, with 11 bases matching TRBD2. Unmatched junction bases numbered 9, after V lost 6 bases and J lost 3 bases. Germline lookup yields CDR1 MNHEY and CDR2 SVGEGT. The length of the CDR3 is 16 residues.